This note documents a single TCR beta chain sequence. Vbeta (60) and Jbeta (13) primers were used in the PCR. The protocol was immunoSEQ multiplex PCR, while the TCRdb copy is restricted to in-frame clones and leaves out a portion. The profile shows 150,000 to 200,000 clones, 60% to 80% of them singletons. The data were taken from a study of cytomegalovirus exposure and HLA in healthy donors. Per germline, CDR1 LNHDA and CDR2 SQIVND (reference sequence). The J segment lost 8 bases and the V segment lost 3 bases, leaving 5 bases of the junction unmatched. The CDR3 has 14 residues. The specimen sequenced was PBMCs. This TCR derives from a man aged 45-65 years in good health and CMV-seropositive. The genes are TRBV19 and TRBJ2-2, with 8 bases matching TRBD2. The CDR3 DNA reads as TGTGCCAGTAGTATCCCTAGCGGGTCGGGGGAGCTGTTTTTT. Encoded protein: CASSIPSGSGELFF.